The 21 T cell receptor beta chains reported below all come from one sample, sequenced in a study of metastatic and nonmetastatic thyroid tumors. Not a single patient had been given any form of treatment at any point before undergoing thyroid surgery. From the PCR reads, TCRdb re-called clones with MiXCR. The sample records 30,000 to 50,000 clones, approximately 17% being singletons. Material for sequencing was tumor tissue. These TCRs come from a female donor with papillary thyroid cancer or a benign thyroid nodule (not recorded which). Some clones in this sample may be carry-over from other donors' samples.

This clone occurred many times. V and J are TRBV20-1 and TRBJ2-1; 7 bases are shared with TRBD2. Unmatched junction bases numbered 14, after V lost 0 bases and J lost 15 bases. Germline V gene data show CDR1 as DFQATT and CDR2 as SNEGSKA (reference sequence). The CDR3 spans 14 residues. This chain's CDR3 is CSARDSGPSSSGFF. CDR3 DNA: TGCAGTGCTAGAGATTCTGGGCCTTCGTCTAGCGGGTTCTTC.

Within the sample, this clone is medium-sized. The rearrangement joins TRBV6-1 to TRBJ2-1, with TRBD2 identical over 8 bases. In germline, CDR1 is MNHNS, CDR2 SASEGT. Unmatched junction bases numbered 15, after V lost 7 bases and J lost 10 bases. The CDR3 is made up of 15 amino acids. In DNA form, the CDR3 reads TGTGCCAGCAAAAGTATAAGCGGGGGCTCTAAGGAGCAGTTCTTC. Amino acid sequence: CASKSISGGSKEQFF.

This clone was detected ten times or more. The chain employs TRBV7-3 and TRBJ1-1; D is undetermined. This CDR3 comprises 13 residues. CDR1 and CDR2 (germline): SGHTA, FQGTGA. Trimming left V 4 bases short and J 0 bases short, with 6 bases between. For the CDR3, the DNA is TGTGCCAGCAGCTCCGAGATGAACACTGAAGCTTTCTTT. Encoded protein: CASSSEMNTEAFF.

Ten or more counts support this clone. The chain combines TRBV12-3 or TRBV12-4 with TRBJ1-2; a possible D gene is TRBD1 (6 bases). CDR3 length equals 16 residues. The V end was cut by 4 bases, the J end by 7 bases, with 22 bases between. DNA for the CDR3: TGTGCCAGCAGTTACATGACAGGTGGCTTAACTTCTGGCTACACCTTC. Its translation is CASSYMTGGLTSGYTF.

The chain links TRBV20-1 to TRBJ1-5, with D maybe TRBD1 (5 bases). V was cut by 6 bases and J by 5 bases, with 17 bases left in between. This CDR3 region has 14 residues. Looked up from germline, CDR1 is DFQATT and CDR2 is SNEGSKA (reference sequence). CDR3 amino acids: CSALFRGQHQPQHF. CDR3 DNA sequence: TGCAGTGCACTATTTCGGGGCCAGCATCAGCCCCAGCATTTT.

As for this clone: Just one base apart from a much larger clone, this may be a read error. This chain joins TRBV20-1 and TRBJ2-7; D assignment may be TRBD1 or TRBD2 (5 bases each). V was cut by 3 bases and J by 6 bases, with 21 bases left in between. This CDR3 comprises 15 residues. Germline V gene data show CDR1 as DFQATT and CDR2 as SNEGSKA (reference sequence). The CDR3 region is CSASGAASWQGEQYF. In nucleotides, the CDR3 is TGCAGTGCTAGTGGAGCGGCTAGCTGGCAGGGCGAGCAGTACTTC.

This clone was observed many times. The chain uses TRBV29-1 and TRBJ1-5; the D is unclear. V lost 6 bases to trimming and J lost 4 bases, with 19 bases between them. The CDR3 contains 15 residues. Germline CDR1 and CDR2: SQVTM and ANQGSEA. CDR3 DNA: TGCAGCGTCATCCATGGGCAGTCTTCTAATCAGCCCCAGCATTTT. This sequence encodes CSVIHGQSSNQPQHF.

A remark on this clone: Other nucleotide sequences in the sample specify the same CDR3. The chain employs TRBV18 and TRBJ2-1, with 9 nucleotides matching TRBD2. Germline V lookup: CDR1 KGHSH, CDR2 LQKENI. The V gene end was trimmed by 0 bases and the J gene end by 1 base; junction bases not matched to a gene: 10. There are 19 residues in the CDR3. CDR3 sequence: CASSPPAGGPRGSYNEQFF. CDR3 in DNA: TGTGCCAGCTCACCACCGGCGGGGGGGCCACGGGGTTCCTACAATGAGCAGTTCTTC.

There are many counts of this clone. The rearrangement joins TRBV7-2 to TRBJ1-2; 7 bases line up with TRBD1. The length of the CDR3 is 14 residues. The V gene's germline CDR1 is SGHTA and CDR2 FQGNSA. The V gene end was trimmed by 4 bases and the J gene end by 4 bases; junction bases not matched to a gene: 6. The CDR3 protein is CASSSYRGIYGYTF. Written as DNA, the CDR3 is TGTGCCAGCAGCTCATACAGGGGAATCTATGGCTACACCTTC.

This clone appeared a few times. This may come from a read error, since a much larger clone is one base off. This chain connects TRBV30 to TRBJ1-2; unclear D gene. The CDR3 runs 14 residues. Germline V gene data show CDR1 as GTSNPN and CDR2 as SVGIG (reference sequence). CDR3 in DNA: TGTGCCTGGAGCAGGACGGCACCGTCGGGTGGCTGCACCTTC. It translates to CAWSRTAPSGGCTF.

V usage is TRBV30 and J usage is TRBJ1-3, with TRBD1 as a possible D gene (5 bases). The germline V gene encodes CDR1 GTSNPN and CDR2 SVGIG (reference sequence). The CDR3 extends over 14 amino acids. DNA of the CDR3: TGTACCGGGGAACAGGCATACTCTGGAAACACCATATATTTT. Translation gives CTGEQAYSGNTIYF.

There are many counts of this clone. V and J are TRBV6-1 and TRBJ1-5, with D perhaps TRBD1 (6 bases). Between the trimmed V and J ends, which lost 5 bases and 4 bases, there was a span of 12 bases. Germline CDR1 reads MNHNS; CDR2 reads SASEGT. The CDR3 sequence is 14 residues long. The CDR3 coding sequence is TGTGCCAGCAGTCGAGGGGGGGGGAATCAGCCCCAGCATTTT. Protein product: CASSRGGGNQPQHF.

This clone appeared many times. V and J are TRBV6-1 and TRBJ2-1; the D gene is possibly TRBD1 (6 bases). CDR1 MNHNS and CDR2 SASEGT come from the germline V gene. V gave up 3 bases and J gave up 4 bases, with 16 bases separating them. This CDR3 spans 16 amino acids. The CDR3 loop is CASSDPPGQPYNEQFF. The CDR3 DNA sequence: TGTGCCAGCAGTGACCCCCCGGGACAACCTTACAATGAGCAGTTCTTC.

This clone has at least ten counts. This sequence joins TRBV20-1 and TRBJ1-2; D is uncertain. Germline V gene sequence: CDR1 DFQATT, CDR2 SNEGSKA (reference sequence). The CDR3 loop spans 15 amino acids. The V and J ends lost 2 bases and 1 base respectively, with 14 bases between them. In DNA form, the CDR3 reads TGCAGTGCTAGACTATCAGGACTGGATAACTATGGCTACACCTTC. This translates into CSARLSGLDNYGYTF.

This chain joins TRBV30 and TRBJ1-4; TRBD1 is a possible D gene (6 bases). With 3 bases removed from V and 6 bases from J, the gap between germline ends came to 17 bases. The germline V gene encodes CDR1 GTSNPN and CDR2 SVGIG (reference sequence). This CDR3 has 15 amino acids. CDR3 region: CAWSHPRGMDEKLFF. In nucleotides, the CDR3 is TGTGCCTGGAGCCACCCAAGGGGGATGGATGAAAAACTGTTTTTT.

This clone was observed many times. The chain joins TRBV6-1 to TRBJ2-2; no definite D call. There are 14 residues in the CDR3. Trimming shortened V by 5 bases and J by 5 bases, and 12 bases separated the two germline ends. From germline, CDR1 is MNHNS and CDR2 SASEGT. The DNA for the CDR3 is TGTGCCAGCAGTATCATTGAGTATACCGGGGAGCTGTTTTTT. This encodes CASSIIEYTGELFF.

This clone was picked up many times. This chain joins TRBV5-1 and TRBJ2-3; 7 positions match TRBD2. Trimming at V came to 5 bases and at J to 3 bases, leaving 6 bases not matched to a gene. CDR1 and CDR2 (germline): SGHRS, YFSETQ. CDR3 length: 14 residues. The chain's CDR3 is CASRFTGGTDTQYF. The CDR3 region has the DNA TGCGCCAGCAGATTTACGGGGGGTACAGATACGCAGTATTTT.

This clone was detected ten times or more. The chain is built from TRBV30 and TRBJ1-5; TRBD1 aligns across 9 bases. This CDR3 is built from 15 residues. With 4 bases clipped from V and 4 bases from J, the junction kept 8 bases outside the gene matches. Germline values: CDR1 GTSNPN, CDR2 SVGIG (reference sequence). The DNA of the CDR3 is TGTGCCTGGACCAAAGGGACAGGGTGGAATCAGCCCCAGCATTTT. Amino acid sequence: CAWTKGTGWNQPQHF.

This clone was detected many times. The rearrangement joins TRBV15 to TRBJ1-1; TRBD1 aligns across 7 bases. The CDR3 totals 17 residues. Per germline, CDR1 LNHNV and CDR2 YYDKDF (reference sequence). After removal of 0 bases from V and 11 bases from J, the junction contained 18 bases not matched to a gene. As DNA, the CDR3 is TGTGCCACCAGCAGAGATTGGGGTCCCGGGACAGCGTACGAGGCTTTCTTT. It is translated as CATSRDWGPGTAYEAFF.

Worth noting for this clone: A read error may explain this, as a much larger clone is one base away. The gene calls are TRBV20-1 and TRBJ2-1; TRBD2 matches at 16 bases. The trim removed 6 bases at V and 7 bases at J, leaving 9 bases unmatched. CDR3 length equals 16 residues. CDR1 DFQATT and CDR2 SNEGSKA come from the germline V gene (reference sequence). CDR3 nucleotides: TGCAGTGCCCTGGGACTAGCGGGAGGGGTCGAGAATGAGCAGTTCTTC. Its translation is CSALGLAGGVENEQFF.

The gene calls are TRBV19 and TRBJ2-2; 12 bases match TRBD2. The CDR3 loop spans 15 amino acids. With V trimmed by 5 bases and J by 3 bases, 1 base remained unmatched. CDR1 is LNHDA, CDR2 SQIVND, per germline (reference sequence). For the CDR3, the DNA is TGTGCCAGTAGTCGACTAGCGGGGGACACCGGGGAGCTGTTTTTT. Translated, it gives CASSRLAGDTGELFF. Combining the CDR3 with reference TRBV19 and TRBJ2-2 gives the whole variable domain DGGITQSPKYLFRKEGQNVTLSCEQNLNHDAMYWYRQDPGQGLRLIYYSQIVNDFQKGDIAEGYSVSREKKESFPLTVTSAQKNPTAFYLCASSRLAGDTGELFFGEGSRLTVL.